The present T cell receptor (beta chain) was sequenced within a study of T-cell reconstitution after alpha-beta-depleted transplantation in children. Unique molecular identifiers were used in preparing the TCRbeta library. TCRdb analysed the PCR reads with MiXCR anew, one entry per CDR3 protein. The sample lists around 300,000 distinct CDR3 sequences, around 10% seen once, with less than 9% in the top ten. Study outcomes and limitations: Several hundred expanded graft clones reportedly were the source of alpha-beta T cells about two months after transplant. From newly produced T cells came most of the T-cell counts and diversity one year after transplant. The origin of high day-60 TCRbeta diversity in some patients lay in surviving recipient T cells and thymic progenitors.

This clonotype was seen a handful of times. Its antigen is undetermined. The ends were cut back, 5 bases at V and 8 bases at J, with 13 bases in the middle. There are 14 residues in the CDR3. The clonotype was recovered from a boy in the first two years of life with acute myeloid leukemia, due to receive a stem cell transplant. V and J are TRBV12-3 or TRBV12-4 and TRBJ1-6; no firm D call. The input for sequencing was PBMCs, taken before TCRalphabeta/CD19-depleted stem cell transplant. The CDR3 coding sequence is TGTGCCAGCAGTCCGAGGGTGGGGTATTCACCCCTCCACTTT. Amino acids: CASSPRVGYSPLHF.